The clone carrying this TCR beta chain was seen at least ten times. Its matching antigen is unknown. The TCR beta CDR3 regions underwent amplification from RNA transcripts. Amplification began with first-round RT-PCR using HTBI primers, then second-round multiplex PCR was performed. TCRdb processed the multiplex PCR reads anew with MiXCR; each CDR3 protein has one entry. The sample includes 620,000 or so distinct CDR3 sequences, roughly 20% of them seen just once. This entry comes from a study of Graves' ophthalmopathy and Graves' hyperthyroidism. Study-level points and caveats: A model built from 13 signatures distinguished ophthalmopathy from stable hyperthyroidism with about 90% sensitivity and less than 83% specificity.

Sampling approximately 10 ml of fresh peripheral blood provided the PBMCs. V dropped 4 bases and J dropped 7; count of bases not matched to a gene: 7. The length of the CDR3 is 15 residues. Germline V gene data show CDR1 as SEHNR and CDR2 as FQNEAQ (reference sequence). The source material was peripheral blood. The chain recombines TRBV7-9 with TRBJ1-2; 12 positions agree with TRBD1. This clonotype was obtained from a woman aged 18-35 years with stable Graves' hyperthyroidism. Some clones in this sample may be carry-over from other donors' samples. The CDR3 region has the DNA TGTGCCAGCAGCTACCCGGGACAGGGGGCGGGTGGCTACACCTTC. Translated, it gives CASSYPGQGAGGYTF.